This is a list of T cell receptor beta chains from one sample in a study of Ad26.COV2.S vaccination and SARS-CoV-2 variants. TCRdb keeps only in-frame clones here, not all; method: immunoSEQ multiplex PCR. The data hold 300,000 to 350,000 clones, with about 90% observed a single time. The sample consisted of peripheral blood, taken in a trial of Ad26.COV2.S vaccine versus placebo. The source is a person aged 18-60 years who received the Ad26.COV2.S COVID-19 vaccine or a placebo. Each CDR3 is given with its conserved first and last residue. The order of the fields is D gene, J gene, clone size, V gene, CDR3 protein, CDR3 DNA. A D gene is named only where the DNA matches it firmly. Expanded clones are given a class, and other clones once, few, many or no size at all.

D gene: TRBD2
J gene: TRBJ2-1
clone size: once
V gene: TRBV2
CDR3 protein: CASSETLSGRRNEQFF
CDR3 DNA: TGTGCCAGCAGTGAAACGTTGAGCGGGAGGCGCAATGAGCAGTTCTTC

D gene: TRBD1
J gene: TRBJ1-5
clone size: .
V gene: TRBV6-6
CDR3 protein: CASNPQGAKVQPQHF
CDR3 DNA: TGTGCCAGCAACCCACAGGGGGCTAAGGTTCAGCCCCAGCATTTT

D gene: .
J gene: TRBJ2-3
clone size: .
V gene: TRBV6-2/TRBV6-3
CDR3 protein: CASSYSLTPTTVTDTQYF
CDR3 DNA: TGTGCCAGCAGTTACTCCCTTACACCTACGACTGTCACAGATACGCAGTATTTT

D gene: .
J gene: TRBJ2-1
clone size: .
V gene: TRBV7-2
CDR3 protein: CASSPLYYNEQFF
CDR3 DNA: TGTGCCAGCAGCCCGCTATACTACAATGAGCAGTTCTTC

D gene: .
J gene: TRBJ1-2
clone size: .
V gene: TRBV20-1
CDR3 protein: CSAAQGHGYTF
CDR3 DNA: TGCAGTGCTGCTCAGGGGCATGGCTACACCTTC

D gene: .
J gene: TRBJ1-3
clone size: once
V gene: TRBV30
CDR3 protein: CAWGQFGNTIYF
CDR3 DNA: TGTGCCTGGGGACAGTTTGGAAACACCATATATTTT

D gene: .
J gene: TRBJ2-6
clone size: .
V gene: TRBV5-4
CDR3 protein: CASSSGAGANVLTF
CDR3 DNA: TGTGCCAGCAGCTCAGGAGCCGGGGCCAACGTCCTGACTTTC

D gene: TRBD1
J gene: TRBJ1-1
clone size: .
V gene: TRBV25-1
CDR3 protein: CASSVTGGTEAFF
CDR3 DNA: TGTGCCAGCAGCGTGACAGGGGGCACTGAAGCTTTCTTT

D gene: TRBD1
J gene: TRBJ1-4
clone size: .
V gene: TRBV4-1
CDR3 protein: CASSQPTGGAINEKLFF
CDR3 DNA: TGCGCCAGCAGCCAACCCACAGGGGGCGCTATTAATGAAAAACTGTTTTTT

D gene: TRBD1
J gene: TRBJ2-7
clone size: .
V gene: TRBV7-2
CDR3 protein: CASSSLTGAYEQYF
CDR3 DNA: TGTGCCAGCAGCTCGTTGACAGGGGCCTACGAGCAGTACTTC

D gene: .
J gene: TRBJ1-4
clone size: .
V gene: TRBV9
CDR3 protein: CASSVDVYEKLFF
CDR3 DNA: TGTGCCAGCAGCGTAGACGTTTATGAAAAACTGTTTTTT

D gene: TRBD2
J gene: TRBJ2-1
clone size: .
V gene: TRBV3-1/TRBV3-2
CDR3 protein: CASGLAGVGEQFF
CDR3 DNA: TGTGCCAGCGGACTAGCGGGAGTAGGGGAGCAGTTCTTC

D gene: TRBD2
J gene: TRBJ2-5
clone size: .
V gene: TRBV5-4
CDR3 protein: CASSLAGTSLETQYF
CDR3 DNA: TGTGCCAGCAGCCTAGCCGGGACTAGCCTAGAGACCCAGTACTTC

D gene: .
J gene: TRBJ1-5
clone size: .
V gene: TRBV20-1
CDR3 protein: CSASFSNQPQHF
CDR3 DNA: TGCAGTGCTAGTTTTAGCAATCAGCCCCAGCATTTT

D gene: .
J gene: TRBJ1-5
clone size: .
V gene: TRBV6-6
CDR3 protein: CASSLRGRGAGDQPQHF
CDR3 DNA: TGTGCCAGCAGTCTACGGGGCAGGGGCGCAGGGGATCAGCCCCAGCATTTT

D gene: .
J gene: TRBJ2-2
clone size: .
V gene: TRBV4-2
CDR3 protein: CASSQDGDTGELFF
CDR3 DNA: TGTGCCAGCAGCCAAGACGGGGACACCGGGGAGCTGTTTTTT

D gene: .
J gene: TRBJ1-1
clone size: once
V gene: TRBV11-2
CDR3 protein: CASSPDRANTEAFF
CDR3 DNA: TGTGCCAGCAGCCCCGACAGAGCCAACACTGAAGCTTTCTTT

D gene: TRBD1
J gene: TRBJ2-2
clone size: .
V gene: TRBV7-8
CDR3 protein: CASSLRGRPLNTGELFF
CDR3 DNA: TGTGCCAGCAGCTTAAGGGGGCGTCCGTTGAACACCGGGGAGCTGTTTTTT

D gene: .
J gene: TRBJ1-3
clone size: .
V gene: TRBV19
CDR3 protein: CASSIDGTNSGNTIYF
CDR3 DNA: TGTGCCAGTAGTATAGATGGGACAAACTCTGGAAACACCATATATTTT

D gene: .
J gene: TRBJ1-1
clone size: .
V gene: TRBV6-2/TRBV6-3
CDR3 protein: CASSSNRNMNTEAFF
CDR3 DNA: TGTGCCAGCAGTTCAAACAGGAATATGAACACTGAAGCTTTCTTT

D gene: .
J gene: TRBJ1-2
clone size: .
V gene: TRBV10-3
CDR3 protein: CAISESEKGPAGYTF
CDR3 DNA: TGTGCCATCAGTGAGTCCGAGAAGGGCCCCGCTGGCTACACCTTC

D gene: .
J gene: TRBJ2-3
clone size: .
V gene: TRBV4-1
CDR3 protein: CASGPENTDTQYF
CDR3 DNA: TGCGCCAGTGGACCGGAAAACACAGATACGCAGTATTTT

D gene: .
J gene: TRBJ1-1
clone size: few
V gene: TRBV7-3
CDR3 protein: CASSLIGGEAFF
CDR3 DNA: TGTGCCAGCAGCTTAATTGGGGGTGAAGCTTTCTTT

D gene: .
J gene: TRBJ1-6
clone size: .
V gene: TRBV30
CDR3 protein: CAWVKSLHSPLHF
CDR3 DNA: TGTGCCTGGGTTAAGTCCCTCCATTCACCCCTCCACTTT

D gene: .
J gene: TRBJ2-3
clone size: .
V gene: TRBV5-8
CDR3 protein: CASSLEYVLPDADTQYF
CDR3 DNA: TGTGCCAGCAGCTTGGAGTATGTACTCCCCGACGCAGATACGCAGTATTTT

D gene: .
J gene: TRBJ1-1
clone size: .
V gene: TRBV20-1
CDR3 protein: CSAREGIEAFF
CDR3 DNA: TGCAGTGCCAGAGAAGGGATTGAAGCTTTCTTT

D gene: .
J gene: TRBJ2-7
clone size: .
V gene: TRBV6-2/TRBV6-3
CDR3 protein: CASSYSSASYEQYF
CDR3 DNA: TGTGCCAGCAGTTACTCGTCAGCCTCCTACGAGCAGTACTTC

D gene: .
J gene: TRBJ1-2
clone size: .
V gene: TRBV6-2/TRBV6-3
CDR3 protein: CASSYLVAAGGYTF
CDR3 DNA: TGTGCCAGCAGTTACTTAGTGGCGGCCGGTGGCTACACCTTC

D gene: .
J gene: TRBJ2-1
clone size: .
V gene: TRBV6-6
CDR3 protein: CASSYSGRSSYNEQFF
CDR3 DNA: TGTGCCAGCAGTTACTCAGGGCGGTCCTCCTACAATGAGCAGTTCTTC

D gene: .
J gene: TRBJ2-7
clone size: .
V gene: TRBV12-5
CDR3 protein: CASGLDPGPAMRVEQYF
CDR3 DNA: TGTGCTAGTGGTTTGGACCCGGGCCCGGCTATGCGTGTCGAGCAGTACTTC

D gene: .
J gene: TRBJ2-1
clone size: .
V gene: TRBV18
CDR3 protein: CASSPLRASGAGRGLHNEQFF
CDR3 DNA: TGTGCCAGCTCGCCCCTTCGCGCGTCCGGGGCAGGCAGGGGTCTCCACAATGAGCAGTTCTTC

D gene: TRBD1
J gene: TRBJ2-6
clone size: .
V gene: TRBV11-2
CDR3 protein: CASSSGTGSGANVLTF
CDR3 DNA: TGTGCCAGCAGCTCCGGGACAGGCTCTGGGGCCAACGTCCTGACTTTC

D gene: .
J gene: TRBJ1-4
clone size: many
V gene: TRBV29-1
CDR3 protein: CSVLISTTNEKLFF
CDR3 DNA: TGCAGCGTTCTGATATCTACAACTAATGAAAAACTGTTTTTT

D gene: .
J gene: TRBJ1-5
clone size: .
V gene: TRBV18
CDR3 protein: CASSPGGSNQPQHF
CDR3 DNA: TGTGCCAGCTCACCCGGGGGGAGCAATCAGCCCCAGCATTTT

D gene: .
J gene: TRBJ2-7
clone size: .
V gene: TRBV7-2
CDR3 protein: CASSLRAGAYEQYF
CDR3 DNA: TGTGCCAGCAGCTTACGGGCAGGGGCCTACGAGCAGTACTTC

D gene: .
J gene: TRBJ1-2
clone size: .
V gene: TRBV19
CDR3 protein: CASINPAGRGYGYTF
CDR3 DNA: TGTGCCAGTATTAACCCGGCGGGCCGAGGCTATGGCTACACCTTC

D gene: TRBD1
J gene: TRBJ1-5
clone size: .
V gene: TRBV7-2
CDR3 protein: CASSPGTASNQPQHF
CDR3 DNA: TGTGCCAGCAGCCCCGGGACAGCTAGCAATCAGCCCCAGCATTTT

D gene: .
J gene: TRBJ1-1
clone size: .
V gene: TRBV18
CDR3 protein: CASSSSLGRTEAFF
CDR3 DNA: TGTGCCAGCTCATCGTCCTTGGGACGTACTGAAGCTTTCTTT

D gene: .
J gene: TRBJ2-2
clone size: few
V gene: TRBV19
CDR3 protein: CASSIRSAAPGELFF
CDR3 DNA: TGTGCCAGTAGTATCAGGTCGGCTGCCCCAGGGGAGCTGTTTTTT

D gene: .
J gene: TRBJ1-2
clone size: once
V gene: TRBV20-1
CDR3 protein: CSASNRDDTF
CDR3 DNA: TGCAGTGCTAGTAACAGGGATGACACCTTC

D gene: .
J gene: TRBJ1-1
clone size: .
V gene: TRBV25-1
CDR3 protein: CASSRDGTGKEAFF
CDR3 DNA: TGTGCCAGCAGTCGTGACGGCACCGGGAAAGAAGCTTTCTTT

D gene: .
J gene: TRBJ1-5
clone size: .
V gene: TRBV19
CDR3 protein: CASSIVRSDQPQHF
CDR3 DNA: TGTGCCAGTAGTATAGTACGGTCGGATCAGCCCCAGCATTTT

D gene: .
J gene: TRBJ1-1
clone size: few
V gene: TRBV7-9
CDR3 protein: CASSPDTTEAFF
CDR3 DNA: TGTGCCAGCAGCCCAGACACCACTGAAGCTTTCTTT

D gene: .
J gene: TRBJ1-1
clone size: .
V gene: TRBV11-2
CDR3 protein: CASSFTEAFF
CDR3 DNA: TGTGCCAGCAGCTTCACTGAAGCTTTCTTT

D gene: .
J gene: TRBJ2-1
clone size: .
V gene: TRBV20-1
CDR3 protein: CSATLDNEQFF
CDR3 DNA: TGCAGTGCTACGCTTGACAATGAGCAGTTCTTC

D gene: .
J gene: TRBJ1-2
clone size: once
V gene: TRBV28
CDR3 protein: CASSLSRALGYTF
CDR3 DNA: TGTGCCAGCAGTTTAAGCAGGGCGCTGGGCTACACCTTC

D gene: .
J gene: TRBJ2-1
clone size: .
V gene: TRBV5-6
CDR3 protein: CASSVNRDVRRNEQFF
CDR3 DNA: TGTGCCAGCAGCGTAAACCGGGACGTCCGGCGGAATGAGCAGTTCTTC